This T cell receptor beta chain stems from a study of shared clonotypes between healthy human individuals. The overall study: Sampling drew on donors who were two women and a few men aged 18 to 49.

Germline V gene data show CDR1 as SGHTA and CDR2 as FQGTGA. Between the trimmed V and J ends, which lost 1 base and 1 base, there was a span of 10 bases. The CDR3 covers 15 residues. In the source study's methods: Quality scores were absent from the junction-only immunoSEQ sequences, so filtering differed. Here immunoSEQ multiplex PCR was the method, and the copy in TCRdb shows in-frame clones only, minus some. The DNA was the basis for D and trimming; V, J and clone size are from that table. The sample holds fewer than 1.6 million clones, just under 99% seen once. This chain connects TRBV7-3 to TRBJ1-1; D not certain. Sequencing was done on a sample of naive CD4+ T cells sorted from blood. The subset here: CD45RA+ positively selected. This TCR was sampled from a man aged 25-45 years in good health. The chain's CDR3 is CASSLNSHRNTEAFF. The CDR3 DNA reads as TGTGCCAGCAGCTTAAATTCACACCGGAACACTGAAGCTTTCTTT.